One sample yielded the 19 T cell receptor beta chains listed below, sequenced in a study of T-cell memory formation after mild COVID-19. TCRdb redid the calling of the 5' RACE reads with MiXCR, one entry per CDR3 protein. This sample yields fewer than 350,000 distinct CDR3 sequences, of which more than 15% are seen a single time; approximately 20% belongs to the top ten. Sample: PBMCs or a T cell subset sorted from them (not recorded which). The receptor set was obtained from a man aged 18 to 35 who had mild COVID-19 (a few samples of this study predate the infection). Cell type and time point are not known.

This chain connects TRBV20-1 to TRBJ2-1; 9 bases are a match to TRBD2. The trim removed 3 bases at V and 7 bases at J, leaving 13 bases unmatched. The CDR3 spans 16 residues. Germline CDR1 is DFQATT and CDR2 is SNEGSKA (reference sequence). CDR3 sequence: CSASGAFRSGGNEQFF. In DNA form, the CDR3 reads TGCAGTGCTAGTGGGGCGTTCCGGAGCGGGGGGAATGAGCAGTTCTTC.

This clonotype turned up a few times. The V gene is TRBV12-3 or TRBV12-4, the J gene TRBJ1-4; D remains unclear. The CDR3 spans 15 residues. The V end was cut by 9 bases, the J end by 2 bases, with 16 bases between. The CDR3: CASPPEGGTNEKLFF. The CDR3 nucleotides are TGTGCCAGTCCTCCAGAGGGAGGGACTAATGAAAAACTGTTTTTT.

This clonotype was seen a handful of times. V gene TRBV7-2 combines with J gene TRBJ2-1; no reliable D call. Trimming left V 3 bases short and J 7 bases short, with 13 bases between. CDR3 length: 14 residues. Germline values: CDR1 SGHTA, CDR2 FQGNSA. CDR3 region: CASSLQDTLNEQFF. CDR3 bases: TGTGCCAGCAGCTTGCAAGACACATTAAATGAGCAGTTCTTC.

V gene TRBV10-3 combines with J gene TRBJ2-1; 7 bases align to TRBD2. With V trimmed by 3 bases and J by 4 bases, 6 bases remained unmatched. This CDR3 spans 15 amino acids. In germline, CDR1 is ENHRY, CDR2 SYGVKD. CDR3 sequence: CAISDLGGSYNEQFF. CDR3 coding DNA: TGTGCCATCAGTGACCTGGGAGGGTCTTACAATGAGCAGTTCTTC.

This clonotype was seen more than once but under ten times. This chain uses TRBV20-1 with TRBJ2-5; D perhaps matches TRBD1 (5 bases). V lost 2 bases and J lost 2, with 15 bases in between. Germline V CDR1 and CDR2: DFQATT, SNEGSKA (reference sequence). This CDR3 region has 15 residues. The CDR3 reads CSARRIRQPQETQYF. CDR3 in DNA: TGCAGTGCTAGACGCATTCGACAGCCACAAGAGACCCAGTACTTC.

CDR3 protein: CASTRGGTNTEAFF. CDR3 nucleotide sequence: TGTGCCAGCACGCGGGGGGGTACGAACACTGAAGCTTTCTTT. The chain couples TRBV7-8 to TRBJ1-1; D might be TRBD1 (5 bases). CDR3 length equals 14 residues. Germline CDR1 reads SGHVS; CDR2 reads FQNEAQ. Between the trimmed V and J ends, which lost 7 bases and 1 base, there was a span of 13 bases.

This clonotype has at least ten counts. The chain carries TRBV4-3 and TRBJ2-3, with 8 bases matching TRBD1. CDR3 length: 16 amino acids. CDR1 LGHNA and CDR2 YSLEER come from the germline V gene. J gave up 4 bases and V 1 base, and 7 bases lay outside the gene matches. The chain's CDR3 is CASSQVAGGSADTQYF. CDR3 DNA sequence: TGCGCCAGCAGCCAAGTGGCAGGGGGCAGCGCAGATACGCAGTATTTT.

The genes are TRBV12-3 or TRBV12-4 and TRBJ2-4; D not resolved. V lost 0 bases, J lost 0 bases, and 3 bases lay in between. This CDR3 is built from 14 residues. The CDR3 DNA reads TGTGCCAGCAGTTTAGCTTTAGCCAAAAACATTCAGTACTTC. Amino acid sequence: CASSLALAKNIQYF.

In this sample, this clonotype turned up a few times. The rearrangement joins TRBV7-9 to TRBJ2-5, with 10 nucleotides matching TRBD2. CDR3 length equals 15 residues. The germline V gene has CDR1 SEHNR and CDR2 FQNEAQ (reference sequence). V was clipped by 3 bases and J by 5 bases; unmatched bases: 6. The CDR3 nucleotides read TGTGCCAGCAGCTTTCCTAGCGGGGGTTCCGAGACCCAGTACTTC. Translating it yields CASSFPSGGSETQYF.

This clonotype was counted a few times. The V call is TRBV7-9, the J call TRBJ2-2, with D possibly TRBD1 on 6 matching bases. Germline lookup yields CDR1 SEHNR and CDR2 FQNEAQ (reference sequence). The CDR3 runs 16 residues. V was trimmed by 6 bases and J by 2 bases, leaving 16 bases between them. CDR3 bases: TGTGCCAGCAGAGGAGTCCCCAGGGGAAACACCGGGGAGCTGTTTTTT. Residues: CASRGVPRGNTGELFF.

This clonotype occurred many times. This rearrangement joins TRBV11-2 to TRBJ2-3; D remains unclear. Trimming pared 5 bases from V and 6 bases from J, leaving 12 bases between. Looked up from germline, CDR1 is SGHAT and CDR2 is FQNNGV. This CDR3 contains 13 residues. The CDR3 loop reads CASSPPYWDTQYF. The DNA of the CDR3 is TGTGCCAGCAGCCCTCCTTACTGGGATACGCAGTATTTT.

The CDR3 here is CASSEVGQTYEQYF. The DNA for the CDR3 is TGTGCCAGCAGTGAAGTGGGACAGACCTACGAGCAGTACTTC. The rearrangement links TRBV6-1 to TRBJ2-7, with 7 bases aligning to TRBD1. Trimming at V came to 1 base and at J to 2 bases, leaving 2 bases not matched to a gene. Germline V gives CDR1 MNHNS, CDR2 SASEGT. The CDR3 contains 14 residues.

This clonotype turned up a few times. This chain connects TRBV12-3 or TRBV12-4 to TRBJ2-6; D is uncertain. This CDR3 has 14 residues. Between the trimmed V and J ends, which lost 6 bases and 2 bases, there was a span of 8 bases. For the CDR3, the DNA is TGTGCCAGCAGCCTGCTAACTGGGGCCAACGTCCTGACTTTC. It translates to CASSLLTGANVLTF.

This clonotype was seen only a few times. This chain joins TRBV7-8 and TRBJ2-2, with D perhaps matching TRBD1 (7 bases). Germline CDR1 and CDR2: SGHVS and FQNEAQ. The CDR3 extends over 15 amino acids. V was clipped by 5 bases and J by 7 bases, with 17 bases between them. The chain's CDR3 is CASSGGTASDGELFF. In DNA, the CDR3 is TGTGCCAGCAGCGGGGGGACAGCCTCGGACGGGGAGCTGTTTTTT.

This clonotype was picked up a small number of times. This rearrangement joins TRBV5-6 to TRBJ1-3, with TRBD1 as a possible D gene (6 bases). The V gene's germline CDR1 is SGHDT and CDR2 YYEEEE. With 0 bases removed from V and 2 bases from J, the gap between germline ends came to 6 bases. This CDR3 contains 14 residues. CDR3 sequence (DNA): TGTGCCAGCAGCTTGGGACAGGCTGGAAACACCATATATTTT. It yields the protein CASSLGQAGNTIYF.

This clonotype was seen a handful of times. The rearrangement joins TRBV3-1 to TRBJ2-7; D is ambiguous. V dropped 0 bases and J dropped 6 bases, with 6 bases sitting between them. The CDR3 is 12 residues long. Germline CDR1 reads LGHDT; CDR2 reads YNNKEL (reference sequence). The CDR3 spells CASSQDWSEQYF. The CDR3 DNA reads as TGTGCCAGCAGCCAAGATTGGAGCGAGCAGTACTTC.

This clonotype was detected only a few times. The rearrangement uses TRBV6-2 or TRBV6-3 and TRBJ1-1; D might be TRBD1 (5 bases). The CDR3 length is 11 residues. Trimming shortened V by 8 bases and J by 6 bases, and 10 bases separated the two germline ends. Germline lookup yields CDR1 MNHEY and CDR2 SVGEGT. CDR3 in amino acids: CASRAGPEAFF. In DNA, the CDR3 is TGTGCCAGCCGGGCGGGGCCTGAAGCTTTCTTT.

J is TRBJ2-5 and V is TRBV28; 7 nucleotides line up with TRBD2. The germline V gene encodes CDR1 MDHEN and CDR2 SYDVKM. Germline trimming cut 4 bases from V and 5 bases from J; bases unmatched to any gene: 7. The length of the CDR3 is 14 residues. Here the CDR3 DNA reads TGTGCCAGCAGTTCTGACGGGGGGAGGGAGACCCAGTACTTC. It is translated as CASSSDGGRETQYF. Variable domain in full (rest from reference TRBV28 and TRBJ2-5): DVKVTQSSRYLVKRTGEKVFLECVQDMDHENMFWYRQDPGLGLRLIYFSYDVKMKEKGDIPEGYSVSREKKERFSLILESASTNQTSMYLCASSSDGGRETQYFGPGTRLLVL.

This clonotype has a handful of counts. CDR3 residues: CASSESSRGTRGEQFF. The CDR3 DNA is TGCGCCAGCAGTGAGTCGTCCAGGGGGACTAGAGGTGAGCAGTTCTTC. V is TRBV10-2 and J is TRBJ2-1, with D perhaps TRBD2 (8 bases). The germline CDR1 and CDR2 sequences are WSHSY and SAAADI. Deletions cut 0 bases from V and 9 bases from J, with 18 bases between. There are 16 residues in the CDR3.